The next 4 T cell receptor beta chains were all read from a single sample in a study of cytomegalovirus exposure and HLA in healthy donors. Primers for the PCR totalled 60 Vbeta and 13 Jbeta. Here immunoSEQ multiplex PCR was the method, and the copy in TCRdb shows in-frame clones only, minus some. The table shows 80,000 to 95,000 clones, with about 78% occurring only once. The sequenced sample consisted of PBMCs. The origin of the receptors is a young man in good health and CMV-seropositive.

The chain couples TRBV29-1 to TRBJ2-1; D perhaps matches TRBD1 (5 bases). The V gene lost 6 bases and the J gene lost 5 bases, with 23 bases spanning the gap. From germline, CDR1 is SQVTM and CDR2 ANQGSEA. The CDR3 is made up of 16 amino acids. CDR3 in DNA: TGCAGCGTAACTCCCCAGGTGGGGCCCCATGACAATGAGCAGTTCTTC. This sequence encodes CSVTPQVGPHDNEQFF.

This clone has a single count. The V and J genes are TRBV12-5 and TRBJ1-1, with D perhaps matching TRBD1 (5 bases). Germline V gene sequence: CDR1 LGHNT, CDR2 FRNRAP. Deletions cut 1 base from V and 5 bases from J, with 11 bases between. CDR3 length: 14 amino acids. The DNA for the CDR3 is TGTGCTAGTGGTTTGGAGGGACTGTATACTGAAGCTTTCTTT. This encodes CASGLEGLYTEAFF.

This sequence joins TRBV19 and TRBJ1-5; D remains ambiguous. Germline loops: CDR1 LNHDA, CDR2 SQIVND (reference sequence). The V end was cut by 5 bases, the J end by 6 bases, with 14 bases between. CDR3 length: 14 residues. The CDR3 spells CASSLGDILQPQHF. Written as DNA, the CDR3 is TGTGCCAGTAGTCTGGGAGATATACTTCAGCCCCAGCATTTT.

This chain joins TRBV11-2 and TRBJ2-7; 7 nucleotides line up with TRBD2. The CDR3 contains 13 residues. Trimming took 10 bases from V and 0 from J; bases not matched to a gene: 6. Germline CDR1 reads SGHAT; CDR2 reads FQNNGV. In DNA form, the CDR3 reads TGTGCCACCTCCGGGACTAACTCCTACGAGCAGTACTTC. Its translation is CATSGTNSYEQYF.